This T cell receptor beta chain was identified during a study of CD8 T cells in ankylosing spondylitis (dated by TCRdb to the late 2010s). Background for the entire study: The study profiled T cell receptor beta repertoires in healthy donors and ankylosing spondylitis patients to find disease-linked TCR variants. Peripheral blood was sampled, and synovial fluid was also collected from ankylosing spondylitis patients. The full study cohort was made up of about 24 ankylosing spondylitis patients and about a hundred healthy donors. Results the study describes overall, beyond this receptor: The disease-linked clones were reported to be significantly enriched in matched synovial fluid samples from ankylosing spondylitis patients. Some TCR beta motif variants had previously been reported in synovial fluid and blood of reactive arthritis patients, which suggested common disease-initiation mechanisms. In peripheral blood, the disease-linked clones were found at relatively low frequencies and had a CD8+ phenotype. Blood from ankylosing spondylitis patients appeared to be characterized by a TCR beta motif composed of about eight highly homologous amino acid variants.

This clonotype was seen a few times. Its antigen target is currently unknown. Qualities for individual bases were not recorded, and no much larger clone is one base off. The run used an Illumina HiSeq 2500. TCR beta libraries were prepared by quantitative 5'-RACE with molecular barcodes. As for how the authors treated the data: To identify disease-linked TCR variants, a new computational method was used, one built on a probabilistic model of VDJ rearrangement. TCRdb ran its own pipeline on the public reads, namely fastp trimming at Q25 and MiXCR clone calling, and kept in-frame beta chains. Each entry merges the rows of one CDR3 protein and shows their most common DNA and genes. The V and J calls, along with clone size, are taken from TCRdb and not from the paper's own processing. The sample yields a few hundred thousand distinct CDR3 sequences; more than 9% were counted once. The biggest ten clones account for 8% to 9.5% of the sample.

The CDR3 runs 15 amino acids, cysteine and phenylalanine included. This entry keeps only the CDR3 DNA: 45 bases, framed from base 1. At the junction V is shortened by 6 bases and J by 7 bases, with 19 bases in between. The germline V gene supplies CDR1 LGHNT and CDR2 FRNRAP. The receptor was isolated from a female donor with ankylosing spondylitis or in good health (not recorded which). The chain is made from TRBV12-5 and TRBJ2-1; tentative D gene TRBD2, with 5 bases matching. Sequencing was carried out using blood, either unsorted or a sorted T cell fraction (not recorded which). The CDR3 protein sequence reads: CASGLDWRAGNEQFF. The DNA sequence is as follows: TGTGCTAGTGGGCTGGACTGGCGTGCGGGTAATGAGCAGTTCTTC.